Listed below are T cell receptor beta chains from one sample, sequenced in a study of CD8+CD57+ T cells in acquired aplastic anemia. TCRdb ran MiXCR on the reads and lists one entry per CDR3 protein. The sample contains fewer than 250,000 distinct CDR3 sequences, roughly half of which appear only once. Sequencing used sorted CD4+, CD8+, or CD8+CD57+ T cells (not recorded which) from PBMCs. These receptor sequences come from a human donor in good health, serving as a control. Each CDR3 is given with its conserved first and last residue. Fields, in order: V gene, J gene, CDR3 protein.

V gene: TRBV27
J gene: TRBJ1-5
CDR3 protein: CASSLKGRNQPQHF

V gene: TRBV11-2
J gene: TRBJ1-1
CDR3 protein: CASSLAQGARTEAFF

V gene: TRBV24-1
J gene: TRBJ2-1
CDR3 protein: CATSKEIQGEQFF

V gene: TRBV29-1
J gene: TRBJ2-7
CDR3 protein: CSVSGQTTYEQYF

V gene: TRBV7-6
J gene: TRBJ2-1
CDR3 protein: CASSLRTGDYNEQFF

V gene: TRBV15
J gene: TRBJ2-5
CDR3 protein: CATSRGGGGQEAQYF

V gene: TRBV6-6
J gene: TRBJ1-6
CDR3 protein: CASSERTGGSTQLPLHF

V gene: TRBV24-1
J gene: TRBJ1-5
CDR3 protein: CATSADRNQPQHF

V gene: TRBV4-1
J gene: TRBJ1-5
CDR3 protein: CASSQRQGLNQPQHF

V gene: TRBV5-1
J gene: TRBJ1-6
CDR3 protein: CASSFTGQNSPLHF

V gene: TRBV24-1
J gene: TRBJ1-2
CDR3 protein: CATSDGRDYGYTF

V gene: TRBV6-9
J gene: TRBJ2-3
CDR3 protein: CASNHPTSGGRTDTQYF

V gene: TRBV20-1
J gene: TRBJ1-2
CDR3 protein: CSARVGPTDTF

V gene: TRBV14
J gene: TRBJ1-6
CDR3 protein: CASSQDINSSPLHF

V gene: TRBV14
J gene: TRBJ1-2
CDR3 protein: CASSLGVDGYTF

V gene: TRBV28
J gene: TRBJ1-1
CDR3 protein: CASSAQGRTEAFF

V gene: TRBV7-6
J gene: TRBJ2-7
CDR3 protein: CASSRDHRGEQYF

V gene: TRBV7-9
J gene: TRBJ1-3
CDR3 protein: CASSSDPYRTGALSSGNTIYF

V gene: TRBV29-1
J gene: TRBJ1-5
CDR3 protein: CSVGVLSNQPQHF

V gene: TRBV9
J gene: TRBJ2-3
CDR3 protein: CASSFRQGTSTDTQYF

V gene: TRBV2
J gene: TRBJ2-7
CDR3 protein: CASSEGWRRDLTPLEQYF

V gene: TRBV19
J gene: TRBJ2-7
CDR3 protein: CASSRLQGTEQYF

V gene: TRBV15
J gene: TRBJ2-7
CDR3 protein: CATSPGQGGEQYF

V gene: TRBV7-2
J gene: TRBJ2-6
CDR3 protein: CASSLDGSGANVLTF

V gene: TRBV15
J gene: TRBJ1-5
CDR3 protein: CATSRDMGVQPQHF

V gene: TRBV30
J gene: TRBJ2-7
CDR3 protein: CAWSLTSGGAYEQYF

V gene: TRBV4-3
J gene: TRBJ2-3
CDR3 protein: CASSQDSGGPTDTQYF

V gene: TRBV2
J gene: TRBJ1-1
CDR3 protein: CASSFGPGQNTEAFF

V gene: TRBV19
J gene: TRBJ1-2
CDR3 protein: CASSTSDRNYGYAF

V gene: TRBV25-1
J gene: TRBJ1-4
CDR3 protein: CASSLRDRDEKLFF

V gene: TRBV3-1
J gene: TRBJ1-4
CDR3 protein: CVSSQDRGRSTTNEKLFF

V gene: TRBV25-1
J gene: TRBJ1-2
CDR3 protein: CASRTGMNYGYTF

V gene: TRBV15
J gene: TRBJ2-2
CDR3 protein: CATSTDRPYTGELFF